This T cell receptor beta chain was recovered during a study of shared clonotypes between healthy human individuals. V was clipped by 4 bases and J by 0 bases, with 10 bases between them. Germline CDR1 and CDR2: KGHSH and LQKENI. This CDR3 has 15 residues. In the case of this clone: The sample has other DNA sequences that encode this CDR3 too.

Sequenced by immunoSEQ multiplex PCR; TCRdb stores in-frame clones only, minus some. The sample yields under 1,100,000 clones, around 74% seen once. The specimen was memory CD4+ T cells sorted from blood. Subset given: CD45RA-negative fraction. The chain combines TRBV18 with TRBJ1-3; a possible D gene is TRBD1 (5 bases). This clonotype originated in a man between 18 and 29 years old in good health. CDR3 nucleotide sequence: TGTGCCAGCTCACTCGACAGATCCTCTGGAAACACCATATATTTT. Residues: CASSLDRSSGNTIYF.